This TCR beta chain was identified in a study of T cell responses to AZD1222 COVID-19 vaccine. Profiled with immunoSEQ multiplex PCR; TCRdb holds only in-frame clones, not every one. Here the sample spans about 130,000 clones, over 70% being singletons. The CDR3 has 14 residues. Losses at the gene ends were 4 bases for V and 0 bases for J; bases not matched to a gene: 3. CDR1 is SGHRS and CDR2 is YFSETQ in the germline V gene. This clonotype originated in an adult in good health. J is TRBJ1-1 and V is TRBV5-1; TRBD1 matches 7 bases. The specimen comprised peripheral blood, sampled on day 0 of AZD1222 vaccination. CDR3 in DNA: TGCGCCAGCAGCCCCGGACAGGTGAACACTGAAGCTTTCTTT. It encodes CASSPGQVNTEAFF.